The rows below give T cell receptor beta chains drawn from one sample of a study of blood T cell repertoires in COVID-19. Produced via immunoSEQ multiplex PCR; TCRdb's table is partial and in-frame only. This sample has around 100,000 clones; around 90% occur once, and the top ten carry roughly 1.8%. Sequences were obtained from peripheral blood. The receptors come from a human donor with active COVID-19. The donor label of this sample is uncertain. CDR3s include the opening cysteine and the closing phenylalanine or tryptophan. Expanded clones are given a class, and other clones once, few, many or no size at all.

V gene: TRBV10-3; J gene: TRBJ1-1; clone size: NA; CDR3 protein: CAISEYGTGDTEAFF
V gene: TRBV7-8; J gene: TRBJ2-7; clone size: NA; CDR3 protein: CASSSLRDTYEQYF
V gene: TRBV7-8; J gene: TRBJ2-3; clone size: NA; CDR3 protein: CASSELSGADTQYF
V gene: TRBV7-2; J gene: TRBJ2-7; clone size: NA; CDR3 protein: CASSLAGSYEQYF
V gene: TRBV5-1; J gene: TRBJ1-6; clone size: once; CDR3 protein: CASRSQGGNSPLHF
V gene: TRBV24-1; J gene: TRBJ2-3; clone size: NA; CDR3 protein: CATSDSRLAGEGDTQYF
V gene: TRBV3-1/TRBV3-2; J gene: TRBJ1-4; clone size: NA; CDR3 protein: CASSQDVDSLNEKLFF
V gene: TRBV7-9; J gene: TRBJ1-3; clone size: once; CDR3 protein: CASRNAGPGNTIYF
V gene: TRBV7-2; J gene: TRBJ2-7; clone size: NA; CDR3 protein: CASSLAGPSSSYEQYF
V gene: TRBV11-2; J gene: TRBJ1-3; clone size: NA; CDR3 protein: CASSQGRGAGNTIYF
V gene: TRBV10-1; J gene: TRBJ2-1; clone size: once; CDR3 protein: CASSESTSGGPNEQFF
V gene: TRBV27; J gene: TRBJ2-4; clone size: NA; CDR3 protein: CASILIGQKNIQYF
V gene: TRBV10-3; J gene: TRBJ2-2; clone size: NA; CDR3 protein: CAISMASGSTGELFF
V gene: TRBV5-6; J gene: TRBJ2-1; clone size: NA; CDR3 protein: CASSSTTGTYTLYNEQFF
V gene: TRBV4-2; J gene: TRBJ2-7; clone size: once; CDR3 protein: CASSQEDRGGFYEQYF
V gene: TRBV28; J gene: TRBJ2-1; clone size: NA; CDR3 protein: CASGSGLAGLTYNEQFF
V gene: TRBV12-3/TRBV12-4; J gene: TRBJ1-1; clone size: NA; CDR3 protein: CASSFGRNTEAFF
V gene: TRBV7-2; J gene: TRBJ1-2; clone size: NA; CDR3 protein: CASSSWGDRGGVRYGYTF
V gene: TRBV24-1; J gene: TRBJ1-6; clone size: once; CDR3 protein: CATSEGRNSPLHF
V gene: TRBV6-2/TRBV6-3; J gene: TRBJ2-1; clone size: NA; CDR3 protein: CASSPTGVEQFF
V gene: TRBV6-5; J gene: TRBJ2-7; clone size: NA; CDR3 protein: CASSQLAANEQYF
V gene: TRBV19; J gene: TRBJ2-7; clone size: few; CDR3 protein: CATTTGDTSYEQYF
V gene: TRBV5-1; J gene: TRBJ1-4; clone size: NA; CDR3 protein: CASSPETTATNEKLFF
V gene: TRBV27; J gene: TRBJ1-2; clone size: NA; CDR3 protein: CASSLSPEPHYGYTF
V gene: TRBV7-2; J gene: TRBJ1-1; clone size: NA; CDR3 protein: CASSLDRDTMNTEAFF
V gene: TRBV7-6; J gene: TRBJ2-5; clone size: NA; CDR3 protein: CASSLISAVAGQETQYF
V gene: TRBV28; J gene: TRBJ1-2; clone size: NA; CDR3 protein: CASKATGIDGYTF
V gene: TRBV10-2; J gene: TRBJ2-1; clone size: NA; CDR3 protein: CASSEIPAGGPGSYNEQFF
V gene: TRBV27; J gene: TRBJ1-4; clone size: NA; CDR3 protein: CASSPGQEGEKLFF
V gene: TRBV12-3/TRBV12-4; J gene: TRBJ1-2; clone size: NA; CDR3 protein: CASSSDRGLGYTF
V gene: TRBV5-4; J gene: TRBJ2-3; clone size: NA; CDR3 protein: CASSLGTGRSFTDTQYF
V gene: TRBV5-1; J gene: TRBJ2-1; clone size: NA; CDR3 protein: CASSLAGTRTNEQFF
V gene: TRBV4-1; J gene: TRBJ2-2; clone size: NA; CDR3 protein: CASSQMGGYTGELFF
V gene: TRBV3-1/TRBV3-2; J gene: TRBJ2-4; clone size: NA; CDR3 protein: CASSQGDIQYF
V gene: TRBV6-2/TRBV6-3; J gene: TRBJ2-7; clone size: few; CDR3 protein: CASSLRVSYEQYF
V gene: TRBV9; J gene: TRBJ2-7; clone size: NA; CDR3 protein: CASSVGGGGTYEQYF